The 3 T cell receptor beta chains below come from one sample, sequenced in a study of blood T cells in healthy people across ages. Through a sample-barcoded 5' primer and a J-beta primer mix, a second PCR was run for about 6 to 11 cycles. TCRdb independently ran MiXCR on the 5' RACE reads; one entry per CDR3 protein. The table records some 800,000 distinct CDR3 sequences, roughly 25% of them present only once. This same sample was also taken into another study, of T cells of mothers and their children.

What was sequenced was blood. These receptors were collected from a boy between 10 and 17 years old in good health.

J is TRBJ2-1 and V is TRBV4-1; D gene unclear. The V gene's germline CDR1 is MGHRA and CDR2 YSYEKL. CDR3 size: 13 residues. V lost 4 bases and J lost 8, with 12 bases in between. In DNA form, the CDR3 reads TGCGCCAGCAGCCCCTACGTTTGGGATGAGCAGTTCTTC. Translation: CASSPYVWDEQFF.

The sample holds a few counts of this clonotype. This rearrangement joins TRBV5-1 to TRBJ2-5, with 7 positions matching TRBD1. CDR3 length equals 17 residues. V trimming: 4 bases; J trimming: 2 bases; junction bases outside the gene matches: 14. CDR1 is SGHRS, CDR2 YFSETQ, per germline. The CDR3 DNA reads as TGCGCCAGCAGCGTTGTTGGGCCCGGGACAGAGCAAGAGACCCAGTACTTC. As protein: CASSVVGPGTEQETQYF.

The rearrangement joins TRBV28 to TRBJ2-7; 7 nucleotides align to TRBD2. V lost 4 bases to trimming and J lost 1 base; unmatched junction nucleotides: 10. Germline CDR1 reads MDHEN; CDR2 reads SYDVKM. The CDR3 runs 16 residues. The CDR3 protein is CASSSPGTMPSYEQYF. CDR3 nucleotide sequence: TGTGCCAGCAGTTCACCCGGGACTATGCCTTCCTACGAGCAGTACTTC.